This TCR beta chain came from a study of cytomegalovirus exposure and HLA in healthy donors. About the study: Among the roughly 370 genotyped donors, 65% to 90% were placed in the Caucasian-associated ancestry cluster. Whole-study results and caveats: TCR beta sequences reportedly predicted the HLA-A and HLA-B alleles of most subjects accurately.

For this clone: Its target is not known. One end of the junction fails to match germline, which may point to a read error.

The study ran its PCR with 60 Vbeta and 13 Jbeta primers. The table came from immunoSEQ multiplex PCR; TCRdb's copy has only in-frame clones and leaves some out. The sample has 150,000 to 200,000 clones, roughly 77% seen once. The V gene's germline CDR1 is SEHNR and CDR2 FQNEAQ (reference sequence). The length of the CDR3 is 17 residues. The sequencing input was PBMCs. The chain has TRBV7-9 and TRBJ1-5; TRBD1 matches at 12 bases. The receptor was isolated from a woman younger than 35 in good health and CMV-seronegative. CDR3 sequence (DNA): TGTTCCAGCAGCTTAGCTTGGGACAGGGGGCCGGGTCAGCCCCAGCATTTT. It is translated as CSSSLAWDRGPGQPQHF.